This T cell receptor (beta chain) stems from a study of Graves' ophthalmopathy and Graves' hyperthyroidism. Study-wide context: The blood sample was drawn at first diagnosis and before any treatment.

Eligible hyperthyroidism cases comprised new diagnoses of under 2 months' duration in individuals aged 18 to 65. In the case of this clonotype: Its antigen is unidentified. A much bigger clone sits one base away, suggesting this may be a read error.

The study, taken as a whole, reports: An 81.08% specificity and approximately 88% sensitivity were achieved by a 13-signature model that separated ophthalmopathy from stable hyperthyroidism.

CDR3 length equals 14 residues. Germline lookup yields CDR1 DFQATT and CDR2 SNEGSKA (reference sequence). Trimming at V came to 5 bases and at J to 7 bases, leaving 14 bases not matched to a gene. RNA transcripts served as template for amplifying TCR beta CDR3 sequences. First-round RT-PCR employed HTBI primers, with a second-round multiplex PCR after it. TCRdb independently ran MiXCR on the multiplex PCR reads; one entry per CDR3 protein. The table records about 380,000 distinct CDR3 sequences, roughly 15% of them present only once. The specimen sequenced was peripheral blood. The source of this sequence is a woman between 18 and 30 years old with stable Graves' hyperthyroidism. This sequence joins TRBV20-1 and TRBJ2-7, with 7 bases fitting TRBD1. The CDR3 sequence is CSALRTGSLGEQYF. The CDR3 nucleotides read TGCAGTGCTCTTCGGACAGGATCTTTGGGGGAGCAGTACTTC.